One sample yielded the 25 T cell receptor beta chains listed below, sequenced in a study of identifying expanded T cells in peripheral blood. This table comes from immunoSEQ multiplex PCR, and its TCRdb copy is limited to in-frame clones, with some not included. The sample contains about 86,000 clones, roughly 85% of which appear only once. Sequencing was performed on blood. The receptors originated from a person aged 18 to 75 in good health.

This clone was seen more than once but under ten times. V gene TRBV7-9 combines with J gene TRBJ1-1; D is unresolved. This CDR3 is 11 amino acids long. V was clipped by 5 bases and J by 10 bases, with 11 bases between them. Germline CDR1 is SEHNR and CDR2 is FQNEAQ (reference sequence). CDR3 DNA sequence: TGTGCCAGCAGCCAAACCTTACGAGCTTTCTTT. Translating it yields CASSQTLRAFF.

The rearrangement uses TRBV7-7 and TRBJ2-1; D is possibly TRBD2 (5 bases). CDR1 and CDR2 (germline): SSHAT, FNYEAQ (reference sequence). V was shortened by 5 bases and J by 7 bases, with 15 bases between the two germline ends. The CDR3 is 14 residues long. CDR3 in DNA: TGTGCCAGCAGCCGACTACCGATCAGTAATGAGCAGTTCTTC. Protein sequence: CASSRLPISNEQFF. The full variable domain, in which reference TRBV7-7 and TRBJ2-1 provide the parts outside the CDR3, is GAGVSQSPRYKVTKRGQDVTLRCDPISSHATLYWYQQALGQGPEFLTYFNYEAQPDKSGLPSDRFSAERPEGSISTLTIQRTEQRDSAMYRCASSRLPISNEQFFGPGTRLTVL.

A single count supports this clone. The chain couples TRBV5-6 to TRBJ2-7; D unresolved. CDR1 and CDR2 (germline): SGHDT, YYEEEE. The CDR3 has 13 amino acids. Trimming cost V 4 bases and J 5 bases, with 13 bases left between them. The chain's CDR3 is CASSRRVENEQYF. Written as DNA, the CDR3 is TGTGCCAGCAGCAGAAGAGTCGAAAACGAGCAGTACTTC.

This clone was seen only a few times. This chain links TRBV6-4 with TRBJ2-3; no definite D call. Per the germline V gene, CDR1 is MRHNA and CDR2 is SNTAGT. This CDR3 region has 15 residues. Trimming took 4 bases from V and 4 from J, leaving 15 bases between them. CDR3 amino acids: CASSGAGGEPDTQYF. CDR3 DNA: TGTGCCAGCAGTGGGGCAGGCGGAGAGCCAGATACGCAGTATTTT.

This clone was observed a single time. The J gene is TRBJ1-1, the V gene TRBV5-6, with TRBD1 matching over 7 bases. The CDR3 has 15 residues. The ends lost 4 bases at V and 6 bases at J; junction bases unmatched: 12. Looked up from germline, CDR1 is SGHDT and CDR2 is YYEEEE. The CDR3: CASSLRRQGMAEAFF. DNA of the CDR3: TGTGCCAGCAGCCTAAGAAGACAGGGTATGGCTGAAGCTTTCTTT.

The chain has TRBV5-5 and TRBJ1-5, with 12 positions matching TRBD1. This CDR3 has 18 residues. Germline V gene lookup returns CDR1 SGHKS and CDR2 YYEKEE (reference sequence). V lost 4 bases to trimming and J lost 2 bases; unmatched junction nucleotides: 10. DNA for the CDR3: TGTGCCAGCAGCCCTGGGACAGGGGGCCGGGGAGGCAATCAGCCCCAGCATTTT. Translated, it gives CASSPGTGGRGGNQPQHF.

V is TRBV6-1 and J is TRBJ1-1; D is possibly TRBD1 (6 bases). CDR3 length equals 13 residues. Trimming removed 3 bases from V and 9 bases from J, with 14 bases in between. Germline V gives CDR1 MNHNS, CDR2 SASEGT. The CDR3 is CASSESRDTKAFF. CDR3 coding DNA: TGTGCCAGCAGTGAGTCCCGGGACACAAAAGCTTTCTTT.

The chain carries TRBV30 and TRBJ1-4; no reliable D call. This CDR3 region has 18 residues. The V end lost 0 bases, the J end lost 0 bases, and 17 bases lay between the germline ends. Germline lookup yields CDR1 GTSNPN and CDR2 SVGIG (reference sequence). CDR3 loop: CAWSVRDGRVATNEKLFF. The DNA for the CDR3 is TGTGCCTGGAGTGTTAGAGATGGAAGAGTCGCAACTAATGAAAAACTGTTTTTT.

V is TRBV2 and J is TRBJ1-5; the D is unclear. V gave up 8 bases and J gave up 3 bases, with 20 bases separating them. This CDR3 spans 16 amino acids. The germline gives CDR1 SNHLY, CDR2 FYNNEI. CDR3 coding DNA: TGTGCCAGCCTTGCCGCAAGACGGAACCTCAATCAGCCCCAGCATTTT. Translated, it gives CASLAARRNLNQPQHF.

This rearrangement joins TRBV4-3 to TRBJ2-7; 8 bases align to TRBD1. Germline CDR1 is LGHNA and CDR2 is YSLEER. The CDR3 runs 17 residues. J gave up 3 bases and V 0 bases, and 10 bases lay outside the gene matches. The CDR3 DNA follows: TGCGCCAGCAGCCAAGAAAAGGACAGGGCGGGTCTCTACGAGCAGTACTTC. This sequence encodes CASSQEKDRAGLYEQYF.

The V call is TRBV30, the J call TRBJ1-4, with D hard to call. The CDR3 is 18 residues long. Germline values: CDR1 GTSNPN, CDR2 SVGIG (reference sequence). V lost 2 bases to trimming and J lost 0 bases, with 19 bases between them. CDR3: CAWSSPSHTLATNEKLFF. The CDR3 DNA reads TGTGCCTGGAGTAGCCCCAGCCACACTTTAGCAACTAATGAAAAACTGTTTTTT.

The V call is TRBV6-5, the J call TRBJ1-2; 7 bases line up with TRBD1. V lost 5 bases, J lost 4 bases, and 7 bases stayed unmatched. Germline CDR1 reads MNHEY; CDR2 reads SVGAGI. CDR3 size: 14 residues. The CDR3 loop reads CASSEGGTVYGYTF. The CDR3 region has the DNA TGTGCCAGCAGTGAAGGCGGGACAGTCTATGGCTACACCTTC.

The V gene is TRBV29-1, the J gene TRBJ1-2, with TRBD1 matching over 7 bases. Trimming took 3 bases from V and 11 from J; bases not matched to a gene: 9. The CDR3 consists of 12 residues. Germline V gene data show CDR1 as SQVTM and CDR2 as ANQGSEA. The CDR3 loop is CSVDRTGPGYTF. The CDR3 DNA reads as TGCAGCGTTGACCGGACAGGCCCTGGATACACCTTC.

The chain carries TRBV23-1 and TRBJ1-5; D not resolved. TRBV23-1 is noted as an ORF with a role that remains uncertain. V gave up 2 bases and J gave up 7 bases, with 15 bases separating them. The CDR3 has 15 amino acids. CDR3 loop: CASSQIPQFAQPQHF. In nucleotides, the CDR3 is TGCGCCAGCAGTCAAATCCCCCAGTTCGCGCAGCCCCAGCATTTT.

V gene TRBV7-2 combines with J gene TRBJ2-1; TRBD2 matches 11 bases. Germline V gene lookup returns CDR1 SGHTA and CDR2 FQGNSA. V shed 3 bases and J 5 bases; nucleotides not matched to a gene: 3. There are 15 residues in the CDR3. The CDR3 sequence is CASSFSTSGNNEQFF. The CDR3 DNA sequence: TGTGCCAGCAGCTTCTCGACTAGCGGGAACAATGAGCAGTTCTTC.

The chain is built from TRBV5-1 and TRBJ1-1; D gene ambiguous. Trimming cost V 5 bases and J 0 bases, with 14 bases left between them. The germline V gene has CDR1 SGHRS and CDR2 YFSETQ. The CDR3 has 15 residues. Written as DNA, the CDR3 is TGCGCCAGCAGGGATAAGCAGCGAATGAACACTGAAGCTTTCTTT. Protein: CASRDKQRMNTEAFF.

CDR3 sequence: CASSLRATGVRGGTEAFF. CDR3 nucleotide sequence: TGCGCCAGCAGCCTTCGGGCGACAGGTGTTCGAGGTGGCACTGAAGCTTTCTTT. The gene calls are TRBV4-1 and TRBJ1-1; tentatively, D is TRBD1 (6 bases). Per the germline V gene, CDR1 is MGHRA and CDR2 is YSYEKL. Trimming took 4 bases from V and 4 from J, leaving 25 bases between them. CDR3 length: 18 residues.

DNA of the CDR3: TGTGCCAGCAGCTTTTTCCTCCTAGGAGGGAGGAGGAACACTGAAGCTTTCTTT. Its translation is CASSFFLLGGRRNTEAFF. The chain has TRBV11-2 and TRBJ1-1; no firm D call. Germline assignment: CDR1 SGHAT and CDR2 FQNNGV. The CDR3 is made up of 18 amino acids. Trimming removed 3 bases from V and 1 base from J, with 21 bases in between. Using reference TRBV11-2 and TRBJ1-1 for the parts outside the CDR3, the full variable domain is EAGVAQSPRYKIIEKRQSVAFWCNPISGHATLYWYQQILGQGPKLLIQFQNNGVVDDSQLPKDRFSAERLKGVDSTLKIQPAKLEDSAVYLCASSFFLLGGRRNTEAFFGQGTRLTVV.

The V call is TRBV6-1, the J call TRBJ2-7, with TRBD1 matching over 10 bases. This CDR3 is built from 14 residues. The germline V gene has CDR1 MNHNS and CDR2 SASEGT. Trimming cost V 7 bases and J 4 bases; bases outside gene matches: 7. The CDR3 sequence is CASIRDRGRYEQYF. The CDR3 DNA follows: TGTGCCAGCATCCGGGACAGGGGTAGGTACGAGCAGTACTTC.

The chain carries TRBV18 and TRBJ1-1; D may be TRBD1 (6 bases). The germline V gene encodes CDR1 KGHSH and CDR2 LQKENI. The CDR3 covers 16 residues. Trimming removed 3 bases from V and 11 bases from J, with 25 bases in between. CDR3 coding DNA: TGTGCCAGCTCACCTGGCACAGGGAGGGATTTCAACGTGGCTTTCTTT. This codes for CASSPGTGRDFNVAFF.

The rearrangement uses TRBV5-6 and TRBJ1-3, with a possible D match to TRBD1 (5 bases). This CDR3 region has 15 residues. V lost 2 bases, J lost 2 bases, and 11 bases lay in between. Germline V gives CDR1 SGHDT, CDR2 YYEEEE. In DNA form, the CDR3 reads TGTGCCAGCAGCTTTTGGGGGGATACTGGAAACACCATATATTTT. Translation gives CASSFWGDTGNTIYF.

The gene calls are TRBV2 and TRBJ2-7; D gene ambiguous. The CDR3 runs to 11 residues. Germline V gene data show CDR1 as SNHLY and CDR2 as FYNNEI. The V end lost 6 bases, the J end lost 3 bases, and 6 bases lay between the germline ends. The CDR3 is CASSIVYEQYF. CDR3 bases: TGTGCCAGCAGCATAGTCTACGAGCAGTACTTC.

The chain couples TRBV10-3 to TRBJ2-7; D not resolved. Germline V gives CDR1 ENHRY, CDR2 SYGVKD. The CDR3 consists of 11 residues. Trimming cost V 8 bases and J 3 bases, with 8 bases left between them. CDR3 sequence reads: CAIRVNYEQYF. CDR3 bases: TGTGCCATCCGGGTGAACTACGAGCAGTACTTC.

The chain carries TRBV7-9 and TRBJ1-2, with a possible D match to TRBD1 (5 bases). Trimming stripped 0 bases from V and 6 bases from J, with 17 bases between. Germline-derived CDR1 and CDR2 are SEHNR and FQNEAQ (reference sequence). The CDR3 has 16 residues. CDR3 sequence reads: CASSLAQGFGGDGYTF. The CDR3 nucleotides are TGTGCCAGCAGCTTAGCCCAGGGTTTCGGAGGCGATGGCTACACCTTC.

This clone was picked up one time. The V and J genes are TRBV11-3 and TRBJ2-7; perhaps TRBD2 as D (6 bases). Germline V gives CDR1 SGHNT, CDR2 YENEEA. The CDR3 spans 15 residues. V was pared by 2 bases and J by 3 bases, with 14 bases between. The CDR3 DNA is TGTGCCAGCAGCTTAACACCAGGACTATTCTACGAGCAGTACTTC. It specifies CASSLTPGLFYEQYF.